This TCR beta chain appears in the sequencing data of a study of OX40 agonist ivuxolimab in advanced cancers. Assay used: immunoSEQ multiplex PCR; TCRdb lists only in-frame clones, some missing. The repertoire holds tens of thousands of clones, with about four fifths as singletons. There are a few counts of this clone. The V end lost 0 bases, the J end lost 0 bases, and 6 bases lay between the germline ends. The CDR3 spans 15 residues. Germline CDR1 LGHNA, CDR2 YNFKEQ. The chain couples TRBV4-2 to TRBJ1-3, with D unresolved. The TCR originated in an adult with an advanced solid tumor such as melanoma, head and neck, liver or kidney cancer. The specimen was CD4+ or CD8+ T cells sorted from blood, collected in a trial of the OX40 agonist ivuxolimab. The CDR3 protein is CASSQDPASGNTIYF. The CDR3 DNA follows: TGTGCCAGCAGCCAAGATCCGGCCTCTGGAAACACCATATATTTT.